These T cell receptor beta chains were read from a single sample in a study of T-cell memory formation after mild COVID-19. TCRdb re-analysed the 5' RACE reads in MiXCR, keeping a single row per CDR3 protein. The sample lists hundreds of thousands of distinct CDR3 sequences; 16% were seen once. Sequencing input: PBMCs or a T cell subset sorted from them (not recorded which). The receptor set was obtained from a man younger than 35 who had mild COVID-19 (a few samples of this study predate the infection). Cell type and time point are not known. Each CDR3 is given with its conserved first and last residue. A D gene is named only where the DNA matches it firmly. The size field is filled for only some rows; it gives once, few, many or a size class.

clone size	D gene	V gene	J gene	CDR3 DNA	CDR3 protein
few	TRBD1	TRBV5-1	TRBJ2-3	TGCGCCAGCAGCGATCGGACAGGGGGCCCAGATACGCAGTATTTT	CASSDRTGGPDTQYF
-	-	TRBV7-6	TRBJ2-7	TGTGCCAGCAGCCTTAGTGTAGGGGACGTCCCCTACGAGCAGTACTTC	CASSLSVGDVPYEQYF
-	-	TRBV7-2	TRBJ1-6	TGTGCCAGCAGCTTAGCGTATTCACCCCTCCACTTT	CASSLAYSPLHF
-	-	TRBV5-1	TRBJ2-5	TGCGCCAGCAGCTTCTTCCCCGGGGGCGAGACCCAGTACTTC	CASSFFPGGETQYF
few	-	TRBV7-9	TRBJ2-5	TGTGCCAGCAGCTTATCTGGGGGGCGTAAAGAGACCCAGTACTTC	CASSLSGGRKETQYF
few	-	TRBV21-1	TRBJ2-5	TGTGCCAGCAACATAGGACTAGCGGGGGGGCGGGAGACCCAGTACTTC	CASNIGLAGGRETQYF
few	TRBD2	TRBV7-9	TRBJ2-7	TGTGCCAGCAGCTTACCCGCCGAGCGGGGGAACGAGCAGTACTTC	CASSLPAERGNEQYF
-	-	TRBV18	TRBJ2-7	TGTGCCAGCTCACCGTCAGAGGGGGCCTACGAGCAGTACTTC	CASSPSEGAYEQYF
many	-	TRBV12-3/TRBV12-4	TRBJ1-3	TGTGCCAGCAGCTCAACAGTCTCTGGAAACACCATATATTTT	CASSSTVSGNTIYF
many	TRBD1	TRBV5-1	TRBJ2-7	TGCGCCAGCAGAGGGACAGGAATCAACGAGCAGTACTTC	CASRGTGINEQYF